Following are 24 T cell receptor beta chains from one sample sequenced in a study of blood T cells in healthy people across ages. It was with a sample-barcoded 5' primer and a J-beta primer mix that a second PCR of about 6 to 11 cycles was run. Via MiXCR, TCRdb re-called the 5' RACE reads, giving one row per CDR3 protein. The sample records more than 700,000 distinct CDR3 sequences, about half being singletons. Material for sequencing was blood. These receptors were taken from a man older than 75 in good health.

The V call is TRBV25-1, the J call TRBJ2-7; D call uncertain. The CDR3 length is 15 residues. V was cut by 6 bases and J by 2 bases, with 17 bases left in between. CDR1 and CDR2 (germline): MGHDK, SYGVNS. The CDR3 protein is CASSPSDRATYEQYF. CDR3 sequence (DNA): TGTGCCAGCAGCCCTTCGGACCGAGCCACCTACGAGCAGTACTTC.

The chain combines TRBV19 with TRBJ2-1, with 9 nucleotides matching TRBD1. Germline assignment: CDR1 LNHDA and CDR2 SQIVND (reference sequence). J was trimmed by 6 bases and V by 3 bases; bases with no gene match: 6. The CDR3 sequence is 15 residues long. DNA of the CDR3: TGTGCCAGTAGTATCGGAGGACAGGGGTTCAATGAGCAGTTCTTC. Encoded protein: CASSIGGQGFNEQFF.

The chain joins TRBV3-1 to TRBJ2-7, with unresolved D. The J call may be wrong; the DNA end is better matched by TRBJ2-4. The CDR3 is made up of 15 amino acids. Germline CDR1 and CDR2: LGHDT and YNNKEL (reference sequence). CDR3 coding DNA: TGTGCCAGCAGCCAAGATCCTCTAGTCAAAAACATTCAGTACTTC. Amino acids: CASSQDPLVKNIQYF.

The chain couples TRBV4-1 to TRBJ1-6; TRBD1 matches at 8 bases. CDR1 and CDR2 (germline): MGHRA, YSYEKL. V gave up 0 bases and J gave up 6 bases; unmatched junction bases: 4. The CDR3 is 16 residues long. The chain's CDR3 is CASSQDGQGFNSPLHF. DNA of the CDR3: TGCGCCAGCAGCCAAGACGGACAGGGCTTTAATTCACCCCTCCACTTT.

This clonotype was seen a handful of times. CDR3 in DNA: TGTGCCAGCAGTAAAGGACAGGACAATGAGCAGTTCTTC. Translated, it gives CASSKGQDNEQFF. The chain couples TRBV6-2 or TRBV6-3 to TRBJ2-1; 7 nucleotides line up with TRBD1. This CDR3 is 13 amino acids long. V lost 5 bases, J lost 5 bases, and 3 bases stayed unmatched. CDR1 and CDR2 (germline): MNHEY, SVGEGT.

This clonotype was found a few times. The chain recombines TRBV2 with TRBJ2-3, with 9 bases lining up with TRBD1. CDR1 SNHLY and CDR2 FYNNEI come from the germline V gene. CDR3 length: 14 amino acids. The trim removed 7 bases at V and 2 bases at J, leaving 4 bases unmatched. The DNA of the CDR3 is TGTGCCAGCAACAACAGGGGGCTCACAGATACGCAGTATTTT. Translating it yields CASNNRGLTDTQYF. The full variable domain, with the rest looked up from reference TRBV2 and TRBJ2-3, is EPEVTQTPSHQVTQMGQEVILRCVPISNHLYFYWYRQILGQKVEFLVSFYNNEISEKSEIFDDQFSVERPDGSNFTLKIRSTKLEDSAMYFCASNNRGLTDTQYFGPGTRLTVL.

This clonotype appeared a few times. The chain carries TRBV7-6 and TRBJ2-1, with 7 nucleotides matching TRBD2. The CDR3 is 15 amino acids. The ends lost 2 bases at V and 9 bases at J; junction bases unmatched: 10. The germline V gene has CDR1 SGHVS and CDR2 FNYEAQ. The DNA for the CDR3 is TGTGCCAGCAGCTTACTAGCGGCTTCTAGGACTGAGCAGTTCTTC. This encodes CASSLLAASRTEQFF.

This clonotype came up many times. The V gene is TRBV28, the J gene TRBJ1-4; a weak D match, TRBD1 (6 bases). The V end was cut by 4 bases, the J end by 6 bases, with 15 bases between. CDR1 is MDHEN, CDR2 SYDVKM, per germline. The CDR3 has 15 residues. The CDR3 loop is CASSSGAQRDEKLFF. The CDR3, as DNA: TGTGCCAGCAGTTCAGGGGCCCAACGGGATGAAAAACTGTTTTTT.

The J gene is TRBJ2-1, the V gene TRBV29-1; D possibly corresponds to TRBD2 (6 bases). Germline V gene data show CDR1 as SQVTM and CDR2 as ANQGSEA. With 7 bases removed from V and 6 bases from J, the gap between germline ends came to 10 bases. There are 11 residues in the CDR3. In DNA form, the CDR3 reads TGCAGCGCCGAGGAGGGCAATGAGCAGTTCTTC. Residues: CSAEEGNEQFF.

This chain links TRBV6-1 with TRBJ1-2; the D is unclear. CDR3 size: 12 residues. The germline gives CDR1 MNHNS, CDR2 SASEGT. V shed 3 bases and J shed 7 bases, with 9 bases lying between them. The CDR3 spells CASSDPPAGYTF. CDR3 nucleotide sequence: TGTGCCAGCAGTGATCCTCCAGCTGGCTACACCTTC.

This clonotype has at least ten counts. The chain recombines TRBV7-9 with TRBJ2-5; TRBD1 matches 7 bases. Germline CDR1 reads SEHNR; CDR2 reads FQNEAQ (reference sequence). The CDR3 is 14 amino acids. V lost 5 bases, J lost 5 bases, and 8 bases stayed unmatched. The chain's CDR3 is CASSPRQGMETQYF. The CDR3, as DNA: TGTGCCAGCAGCCCCCGACAGGGTATGGAGACCCAGTACTTC.

This chain uses TRBV7-9 with TRBJ1-2, with TRBD1 matching 9 bases. Germline V gene data show CDR1 as SEHNR and CDR2 as FQNEAQ (reference sequence). CDR3 length: 16 amino acids. Germline trimming cut 0 bases from V and 8 bases from J; bases unmatched to any gene: 10. This CDR3 reads CASSLAGTGSRGGYTF. CDR3 DNA sequence: TGTGCCAGCAGCTTAGCCGGGACAGGGAGTCGGGGGGGCTACACCTTC.

The chain joins TRBV29-1 to TRBJ2-3, with 9 bases fitting TRBD2. Germline assignment: CDR1 SQVTM and CDR2 ANQGSEA. V dropped 4 bases and J dropped 7; count of bases not matched to a gene: 12. The CDR3 length is 15 residues. CDR3 DNA sequence: TGCAGCGTTGTTAGACTAGCGGCCCTGGAGAATACGCAGTATTTT. As protein: CSVVRLAALENTQYF.

The V gene is TRBV4-2, the J gene TRBJ2-1; TRBD2 matches 7 bases. Germline V CDR1 and CDR2: LGHNA, YNFKEQ. This CDR3 is 17 amino acids long. J was trimmed by 3 bases and V by 0 bases; bases with no gene match: 8. This CDR3 is CASSQDFASGGYNEQFF. The DNA for the CDR3 is TGTGCCAGCAGCCAAGATTTCGCTAGCGGAGGCTACAATGAGCAGTTCTTC.

Comment on this clonotype: A single base separates this from a much larger clone, so it may be a read error. The rearrangement links TRBV29-1 to TRBJ2-3; the D is unclear. The CDR3 runs to 11 residues. Germline loops: CDR1 SQVTM, CDR2 ANQGSEA. This chain's CDR3 is CSVVVFDTRYF. The CDR3 nucleotides are TGCAGCGTTGTGGTGTTTGATACGCGGTATTTT.

The chain couples TRBV29-1 to TRBJ2-2; 10 bases are a match to TRBD2. Germline V lookup: CDR1 SQVTM, CDR2 ANQGSEA. V lost 4 bases and J lost 4; bases outside the gene matches: 15. This CDR3 contains 18 residues. The CDR3 is CSVGGSWLAGDGTGELFF. CDR3 coding DNA: TGCAGCGTTGGTGGGTCGTGGCTAGCGGGAGATGGCACCGGGGAGCTGTTTTTT.

This clonotype was observed once. V usage is TRBV29-1 and J usage is TRBJ2-1; no clear D. V was shortened by 4 bases and J by 4 bases, with 8 bases between the two germline ends. Looked up from germline, CDR1 is SQVTM and CDR2 is ANQGSEA. This CDR3 has 12 amino acids. The CDR3 DNA reads as TGCAGCGTTGGCCGGCAGTACAATGAGCAGTTCTTC. This gives the protein CSVGRQYNEQFF.

The rearrangement links TRBV20-1 to TRBJ2-7, with D possibly being TRBD2 (6 bases). The DNA end favors TRBJ2-5, so the J call may be wrong. CDR1 is DFQATT and CDR2 is SNEGSKA in the germline V gene (reference sequence). CDR3 length equals 14 residues. CDR3 coding DNA: TGCAGTGCTTTCAACAGGCAGGGAGGCGAGACCCAGTACTTC. It codes for CSAFNRQGGETQYF.

The rearrangement links TRBV7-3 to TRBJ2-2; D call uncertain. The CDR3 has 13 amino acids. Per the germline V gene, CDR1 is SGHTA and CDR2 is FQGTGA. The V and J ends lost 1 base and 6 bases respectively, with 6 bases between them. CDR3 in amino acids: CASSLSWSGELFF. Here the CDR3 DNA reads TGTGCCAGCAGCTTAAGTTGGTCCGGGGAGCTGTTTTTT.

Notes on this clonotype: The junction differs from germline at one of its ends, possibly a read error. This chain uses TRBV2 with TRBJ2-1, with D perhaps matching TRBD2 (6 bases). Per germline, CDR1 SNHLY and CDR2 FYNNEI. The CDR3 totals 12 residues. Here the CDR3 reads CVSGLGYNEQFF. The DNA of the CDR3 is TGTGTCAGCGGGTTAGGTTACAATGAGCAGTTCTTC.

This chain links TRBV7-2 with TRBJ2-1; 8 bases are shared with TRBD1. The CDR3 extends over 14 amino acids. The J segment lost 8 bases and the V segment lost 4 bases, leaving 7 bases of the junction unmatched. CDR1 and CDR2 from the germline V gene are SGHTA and FQGNSA. CDR3: CASSWGQAGDEQFF. CDR3 DNA: TGTGCCAGCAGCTGGGGACAGGCAGGCGATGAGCAGTTCTTC. The variable domain in full, with the rest retrieved from reference TRBV7-2 and TRBJ2-1, is GAGVSQSPSNKVTEKGKDVELRCDPISGHTALYWYRQSLGQGLEFLIYFQGNSAPDKSGLPSDRFSAERTGGSVSTLTIQRTQQEDSAVYLCASSWGQAGDEQFFGPGTRLTVL.

In this sample, this clonotype turned up a few times. CDR3 bases: TGTGCCAGCAGCTTGGCCGGGGTAGCGGACTCTTCCTTAGCCAAAAACATTCAGTACTTC. It codes for CASSLAGVADSSLAKNIQYF. The chain has TRBV11-3 and TRBJ2-4; TRBD2 might be the D (6 bases). This CDR3 has 20 amino acids. Trimming pared 3 bases from V and 0 bases from J, leaving 24 bases between. The germline CDR1 and CDR2 sequences are SGHNT and YENEEA.

This chain joins TRBV6-6 and TRBJ2-7; 8 positions agree with TRBD1. With 6 bases clipped from V and 2 bases from J, the junction kept 12 bases outside the gene matches. Looked up from germline, CDR1 is MNHNY and CDR2 is SVGAGI (reference sequence). The CDR3 loop spans 16 amino acids. CDR3 sequence: CASRSEPDRVTYEQYF. Here the CDR3 DNA reads TGTGCCAGCAGGTCCGAACCGGACAGGGTTACCTACGAGCAGTACTTC.

The chain has TRBV5-1 and TRBJ2-4, with D tentatively TRBD1 (6 bases). Germline loops: CDR1 SGHRS, CDR2 YFSETQ. This CDR3 comprises 15 residues. V was cut by 1 base and J by 0 bases, with 8 bases left in between. The CDR3 DNA follows: TGCGCCAGCAGCTTGTTACAGGGAGCCAAAAACATTCAGTACTTC. Translated, it gives CASSLLQGAKNIQYF.